The T cell receptor (beta chain) described here comes from a study of regulatory T cells in long-lasting Graves disease (dated by TCRdb to about 2021). Broadly, across the study: Persistent Graves' disease meant more than 5 years of antithyroid drug treatment with TSH receptor autoantibodies that stayed positive. This study used TCR sequencing and RNA sequencing of peripheral blood to compare persistent Graves' disease patients against newly diagnosed Graves' disease patients. The study was conducted in China and was registered as a clinical trial. A total of around 33 samples underwent TCR sequencing, from roughly 13 patients with persistent Graves' disease and 20 patients with newly diagnosed Graves' disease. On average, persistent Graves' disease patients in the clinical cohort had been on antithyroid drugs for approximately 10 years.

For this clonotype: No cognate antigen has been identified for it. No per-base quality is available; no much larger clone lies one base away.

Reading from cysteine to phenylalanine, the CDR3 counts 15 amino acids. Only the CDR3 part of the read is kept: 45 bases, read in frame from the first base. The junction shows trimming of 7 bases on V and 6 bases on J, and the gene matches do not reach 11 bases of it. Reading the germline V gene gives CDR1 MNHNS and CDR2 SASEGT. Overall results and qualifications from the work: Patients with persistent disease shared more public clonotypes (under 3,000) than newly diagnosed patients did (966). Peripheral blood alone was examined, since thyroid tissue, which constituted the primary lesion, could not be accessed. Compared with newly diagnosed patients, persistent Graves' disease patients had lower TCR Shannon entropy and fewer highly expanded clones, which suggests clonal expansion. Only the TCR beta chain was sequenced and analyzed. The authors acknowledged the small sample size as a limitation that may reduce accuracy. TRBV28, TRBJ1-2 and TRBJ2-5 were preferentially used in persistent disease, while TRBV20-1 and TRBJ2-1 were favored in newly diagnosed disease.

Libraries were made using multiplex PCR. Sequencing took place on an Illumina HiSeq 4000. To build TCR beta libraries, CDR3 regions were amplified by Arm-PCR using iRepertoire HTBI primers. Gel purification was performed on PCR products prior to sequencing. From the authors' description of their analysis: Gene usage analysis of CDR3 amino acid clonotypes relied on the roughly 60 TRBV and over 13 TRBJ segments identified across samples. COPE and FqMerger were used to merge the filtered high-quality paired reads into contigs. Contigs were aligned with BLAST to IMGT TRBV, TRBD and TRBJ reference genes, and CDR3 was defined per IMGT. Any clonotype with a frequency above 0.1% was classified as a highly expanded clone. Shannon entropy served as the measure of repertoire diversity, while the Gini coefficient captured V-J evenness. Clonotypes shared by more than one individual were considered public. The raw public reads went through TCRdb reprocessing: fastp at Q25, MiXCR clone calling, in-frame beta chains kept. One record per CDR3 amino acid sequence lists the most common genes and DNA. These V and J calls rely on TCRdb rather than the paper's analysis. The sample table lists about 290,000 distinct CDR3 sequences, around 21% of them with a count of one. The biggest ten clones account for about 61% of the sample.

The sample's time point label, in plain terms: persistent/refractory GD, antithyroid drugs over 5 years with positive TRAb. RNA was extracted from PBMCs in TRIzol for both TCR sequencing and RNA sequencing. The diagnosis of Graves' disease followed American Thyroid Association guidelines. Patients were recruited from an endocrinology department in Xi'an, China. Each patient gave 9 to 10 milliliters of peripheral blood, collected in an EDTA anticoagulant tube. Ficoll Paque Plus density gradient separation was used to isolate PBMCs, and no additional T cell sorting was done. An Agilent 2100 Bioanalyzer and agarose gel were used to assess RNA quality, and a NanoDrop 2000 was used to measure RNA concentration.

Recombination linked TRBV6-1 to TRBJ2-1; the junction holds 8 bases that match TRBD2. This sequence was found in a female donor with Graves disease. The sample consisted of peripheral blood mononuclear cells (PBMCs), taken when the disease was refractory, from a patient treated with antithyroid drugs. The CDR3 amino acid sequence is: CASTRGGTPGNEQFF. DNA sequence: TGTGCCAGCACCCGCGGGGGGACCCCCGGCAATGAGCAGTTCTTC.